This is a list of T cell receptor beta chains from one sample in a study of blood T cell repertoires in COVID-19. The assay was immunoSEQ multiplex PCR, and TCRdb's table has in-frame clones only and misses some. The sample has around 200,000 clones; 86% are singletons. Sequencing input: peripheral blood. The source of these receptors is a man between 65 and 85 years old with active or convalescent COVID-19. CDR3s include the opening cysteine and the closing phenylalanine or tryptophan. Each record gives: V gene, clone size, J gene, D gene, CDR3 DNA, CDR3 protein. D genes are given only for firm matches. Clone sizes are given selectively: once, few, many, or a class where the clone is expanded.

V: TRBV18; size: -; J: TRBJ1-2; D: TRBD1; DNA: TGTGCCAGCTCACCCGGGACAGGGGACTATGGCTACACCTTC; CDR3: CASSPGTGDYGYTF
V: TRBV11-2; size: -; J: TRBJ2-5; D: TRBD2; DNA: TGTGCCAGCAGCCCCCGACTAGCGGGGGAAGAGACCCAGTACTTC; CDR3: CASSPRLAGEETQYF
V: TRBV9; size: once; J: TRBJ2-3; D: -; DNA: TGTGCCAGCAGCCAGGGCAGGCCCGGTACCATCGCTAGCACAGATACGCAGTATTTT; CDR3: CASSQGRPGTIASTDTQYF
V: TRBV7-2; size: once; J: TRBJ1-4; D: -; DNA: TGTGCCAGCAGCTCGCTGTCGGGGGGGAACGAAAAACTGTTTTTT; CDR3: CASSSLSGGNEKLFF
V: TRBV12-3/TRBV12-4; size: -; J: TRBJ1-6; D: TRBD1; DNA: TGTGCCAGCAGTGGACAGGGTAATTCACCCCTCCACTTT; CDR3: CASSGQGNSPLHF
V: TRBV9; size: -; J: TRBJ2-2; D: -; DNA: TGTGCCAGCAGCGTAGCCCCAGGGACCGGGGAGCTGTTTTTT; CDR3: CASSVAPGTGELFF
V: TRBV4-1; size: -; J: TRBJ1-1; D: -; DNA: TGCGCCAGCAGCCAACTTTCCGGGGGAAGGAACACTGAAGCTTTCTTT; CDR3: CASSQLSGGRNTEAFF
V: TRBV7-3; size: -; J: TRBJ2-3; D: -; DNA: TGTGCCAGCAGCCTAGGACAGAGTTATACGCAGTATTTT; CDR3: CASSLGQSYTQYF
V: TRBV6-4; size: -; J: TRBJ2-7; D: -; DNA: TGTGCCAGCAGTGAGAGAGGAGGATACTCCTACGAGCAGTACTTC; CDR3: CASSERGGYSYEQYF
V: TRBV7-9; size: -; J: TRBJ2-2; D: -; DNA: TGTGCCAGCAGAATAGGAGGGGTCCGGGAGCTGTTTTTT; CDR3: CASRIGGVRELFF
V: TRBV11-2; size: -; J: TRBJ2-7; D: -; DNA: TGTGCCAGCAGCTTATCGGTAGGGGCCTACGAGCAGTACTTC; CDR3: CASSLSVGAYEQYF
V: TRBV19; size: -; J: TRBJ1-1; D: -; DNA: -; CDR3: CASLQRGHTEAFF
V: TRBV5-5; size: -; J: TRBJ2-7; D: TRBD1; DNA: TGTGCCAGCAGCTTGGCCCCGGACAGGAGCTCCTACGAGCAGTACTTC; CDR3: CASSLAPDRSSYEQYF
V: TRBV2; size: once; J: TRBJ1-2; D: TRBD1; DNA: TGTGCCAGCAGTGTTCGGACAGGGGTTGCCTATGGCTACACCTTC; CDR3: CASSVRTGVAYGYTF
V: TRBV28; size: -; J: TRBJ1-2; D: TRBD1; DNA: TGTGCCAGCAGCCCGGGACAGGGAAATGGCTACACCTTC; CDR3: CASSPGQGNGYTF
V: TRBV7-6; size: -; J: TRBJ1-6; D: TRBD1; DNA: TGTGCCAGCAGCTTGGGGGGACAGGGAAATTCACCCCTCCACTTT; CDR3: CASSLGGQGNSPLHF
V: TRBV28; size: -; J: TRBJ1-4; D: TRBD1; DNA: TGTGCCAGCAGTGTACCAGGGGGGAGAGAAAAACTGTTTTTT; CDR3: CASSVPGGREKLFF
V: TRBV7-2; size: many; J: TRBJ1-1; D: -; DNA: TGTGCCAGCAGCTTAGAGAGATCGGGACAAGAAGCTTTCTTT; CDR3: CASSLERSGQEAFF
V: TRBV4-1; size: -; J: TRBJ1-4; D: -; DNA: TGCGCCAGCAGCCAAGGCGACGGGGTAGGATACGAAAAACTGTTTTTT; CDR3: CASSQGDGVGYEKLFF
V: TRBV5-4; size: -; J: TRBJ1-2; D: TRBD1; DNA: TGTGCCAGCAGCTTACGGACAGGGGCTAACTATGGCTACACCTTC; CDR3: CASSLRTGANYGYTF
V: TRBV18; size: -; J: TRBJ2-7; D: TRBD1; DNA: TGTGCCAGCTCAACCGACAGGGAAGGGGAGCAGTACTTC; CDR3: CASSTDREGEQYF
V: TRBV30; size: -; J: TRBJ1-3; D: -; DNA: TGTGCCTGGAGTGGAGGGACATCGACTGGAAACACCATATATTTT; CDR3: CAWSGGTSTGNTIYF
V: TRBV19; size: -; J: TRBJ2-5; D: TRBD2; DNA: TGTGCCAGTAGTCTAACTAGCGGGAGGGCCGGCGAGACCCAGTACTTC; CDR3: CASSLTSGRAGETQYF
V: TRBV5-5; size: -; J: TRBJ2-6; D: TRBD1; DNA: TGTGCCAGCAGGACGACAGGGGGCTCTGGGGCCAACGTCCTGACTTTC; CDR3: CASRTTGGSGANVLTF
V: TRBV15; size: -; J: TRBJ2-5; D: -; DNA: TGTGCCACCAGCCCACGGACAGCCCAAGAGACCCAGTACTTC; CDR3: CATSPRTAQETQYF
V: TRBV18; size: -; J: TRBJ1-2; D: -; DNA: TGTGCCAGCTCGGCGAATCAGGGGTTGCACTATGGCTACACCTTC; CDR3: CASSANQGLHYGYTF
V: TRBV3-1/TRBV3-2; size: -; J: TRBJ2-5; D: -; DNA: TGTGCCAGCAGCCAATTAGATCTGGGCGCGGAGACCCAGTACTTC; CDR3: CASSQLDLGAETQYF
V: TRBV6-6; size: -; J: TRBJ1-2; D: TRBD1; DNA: TGTGCCAGCAGGGACGGACAGGCGACACTTTCGGAAGGCTACACCTTC; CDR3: CASRDGQATLSEGYTF
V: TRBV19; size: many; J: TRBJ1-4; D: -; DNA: TGTGCCAGTAGTATCCCCACAGTGGGTGAAAAACTGTTTTTT; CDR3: CASSIPTVGEKLFF
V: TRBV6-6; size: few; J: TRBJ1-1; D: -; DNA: TGTGCCAGCAACCGGGAGGTCTTTTCTAAGAACACTGAAGCTTTCTTT; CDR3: CASNREVFSKNTEAFF
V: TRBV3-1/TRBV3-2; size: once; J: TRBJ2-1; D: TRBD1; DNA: TGTGCCAGCAGCCAAGGGCCTTTACAGGGGAATGAGCAGTTCTTC; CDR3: CASSQGPLQGNEQFF
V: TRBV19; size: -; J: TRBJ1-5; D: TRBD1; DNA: TGTGCCAGTAGTATAGATCGAGGGGGACAGCCCATAAGCAATCAGCCCCAGCATTTT; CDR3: CASSIDRGGQPISNQPQHF
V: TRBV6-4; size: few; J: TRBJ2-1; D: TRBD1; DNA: TGTGCCAGCTCAACTCTCGGGACAGGGAGCAATGAGCAGTTCTTC; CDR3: CASSTLGTGSNEQFF
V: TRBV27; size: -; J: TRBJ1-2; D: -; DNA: TGTGCCAGCAGTGTGCTCGGAGGGGATGGCTACACCTTC; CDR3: CASSVLGGDGYTF
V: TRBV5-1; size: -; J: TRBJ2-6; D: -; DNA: TGCGCCAGCAGCGCCAACATGGAGCGGGCCAACGTCCTGACTTTC; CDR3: CASSANMERANVLTF
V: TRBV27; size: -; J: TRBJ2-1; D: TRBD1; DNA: TGTGCCAGCAGTCTAGGGACAGGGGGGAATGAGCAGTTCTTC; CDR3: CASSLGTGGNEQFF
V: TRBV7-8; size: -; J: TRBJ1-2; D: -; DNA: TGTGCCAGCGGCCATACAGGGACGGAAGGCTACACCTTC; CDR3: CASGHTGTEGYTF
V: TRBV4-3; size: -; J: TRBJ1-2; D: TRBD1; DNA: TGCGCCAGCAGCCAGGCAAGGACAGGGGGTGTAGGGGGCTACACCTTC; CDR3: CASSQARTGGVGGYTF